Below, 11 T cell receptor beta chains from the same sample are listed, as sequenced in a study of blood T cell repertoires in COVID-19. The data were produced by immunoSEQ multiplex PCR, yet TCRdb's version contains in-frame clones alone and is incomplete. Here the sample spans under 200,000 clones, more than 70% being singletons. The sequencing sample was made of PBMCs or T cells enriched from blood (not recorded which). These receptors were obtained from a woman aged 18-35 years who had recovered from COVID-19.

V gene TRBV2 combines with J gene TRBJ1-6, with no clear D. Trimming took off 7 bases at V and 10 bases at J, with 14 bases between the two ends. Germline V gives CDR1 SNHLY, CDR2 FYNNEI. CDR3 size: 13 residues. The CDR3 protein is CASIGSASSPLHF. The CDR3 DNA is TGTGCCAGCATTGGGAGTGCCAGCTCACCCCTCCACTTT.

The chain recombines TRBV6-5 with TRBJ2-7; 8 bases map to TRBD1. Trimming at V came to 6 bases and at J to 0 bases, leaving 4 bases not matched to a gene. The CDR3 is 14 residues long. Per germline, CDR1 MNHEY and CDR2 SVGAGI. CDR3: CASRAQGASYEQYF. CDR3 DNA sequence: TGTGCCAGCAGGGCCCAGGGGGCCTCCTACGAGCAGTACTTC.

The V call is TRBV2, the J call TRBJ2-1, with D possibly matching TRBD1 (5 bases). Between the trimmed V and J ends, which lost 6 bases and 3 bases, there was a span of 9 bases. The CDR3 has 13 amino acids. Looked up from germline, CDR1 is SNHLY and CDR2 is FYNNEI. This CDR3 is CASRARGYNEQFF. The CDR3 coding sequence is TGTGCCAGCAGGGCTAGGGGCTACAATGAGCAGTTCTTC.

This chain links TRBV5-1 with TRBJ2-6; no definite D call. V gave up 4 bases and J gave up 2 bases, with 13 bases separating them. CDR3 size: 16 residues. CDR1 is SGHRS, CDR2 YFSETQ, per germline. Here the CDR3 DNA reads TGCGCCAGCAGCGGCGGCGGTGGCACTGGGGCCAACGTCCTGACTTTC. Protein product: CASSGGGGTGANVLTF.

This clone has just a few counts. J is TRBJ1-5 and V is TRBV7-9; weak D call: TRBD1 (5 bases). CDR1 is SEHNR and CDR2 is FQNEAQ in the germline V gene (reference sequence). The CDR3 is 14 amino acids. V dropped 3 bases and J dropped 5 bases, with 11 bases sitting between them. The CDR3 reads CASSLTGGDQPQHF. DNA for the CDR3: TGTGCCAGCAGCTTGACGGGAGGGGATCAGCCCCAGCATTTT. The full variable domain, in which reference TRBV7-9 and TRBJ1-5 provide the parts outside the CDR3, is DTGVSQNPRHKITKRGQNVTFRCDPISEHNRLYWYRQTLGQGPEFLTYFQNEAQLEKSRLLSDRFSAERPKGSFSTLEIQRTEQGDSAMYLCASSLTGGDQPQHFGDGTRLSIL.

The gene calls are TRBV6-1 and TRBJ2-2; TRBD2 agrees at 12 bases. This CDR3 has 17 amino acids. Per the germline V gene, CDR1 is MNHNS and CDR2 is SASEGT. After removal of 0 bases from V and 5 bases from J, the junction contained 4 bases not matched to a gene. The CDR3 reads CASSEALAGGPTGELFF. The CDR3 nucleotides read TGTGCCAGCAGTGAAGCGCTAGCGGGGGGGCCGACCGGGGAGCTGTTTTTT.

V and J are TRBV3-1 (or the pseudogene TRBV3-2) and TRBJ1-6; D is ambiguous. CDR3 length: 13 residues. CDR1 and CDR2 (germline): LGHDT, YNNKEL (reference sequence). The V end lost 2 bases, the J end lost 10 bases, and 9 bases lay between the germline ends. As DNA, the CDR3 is TGTGCCAGCAGCCAAACGAGAAACTCACCCCTCCACTTT. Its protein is CASSQTRNSPLHF.

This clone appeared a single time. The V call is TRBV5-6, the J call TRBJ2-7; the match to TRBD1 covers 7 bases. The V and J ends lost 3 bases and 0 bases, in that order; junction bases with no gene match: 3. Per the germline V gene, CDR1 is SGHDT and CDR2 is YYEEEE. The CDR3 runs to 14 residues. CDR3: CASSWDSSSYEQYF. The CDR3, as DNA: TGTGCCAGCAGCTGGGACAGTTCCTCCTACGAGCAGTACTTC.

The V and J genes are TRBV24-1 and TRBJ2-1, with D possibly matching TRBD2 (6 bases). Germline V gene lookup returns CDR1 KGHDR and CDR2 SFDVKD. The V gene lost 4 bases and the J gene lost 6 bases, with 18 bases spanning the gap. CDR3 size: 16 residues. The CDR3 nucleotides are TGTGCCACCAGTGACCCAGGGAGACTAGGAGCCAATGAGCAGTTCTTC. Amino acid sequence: CATSDPGRLGANEQFF.

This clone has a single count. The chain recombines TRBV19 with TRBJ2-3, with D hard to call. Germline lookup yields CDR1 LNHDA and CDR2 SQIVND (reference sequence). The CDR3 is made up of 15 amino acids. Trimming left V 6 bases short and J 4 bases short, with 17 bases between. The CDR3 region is CASSSSARRPDTQYF. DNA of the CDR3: TGTGCCAGTAGCTCCTCGGCGAGGCGCCCAGATACGCAGTATTTT.

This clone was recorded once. This CDR3 reads CASSTVGGYTDTQYF. Written as DNA, the CDR3 is TGTGCCAGCAGCACCGTGGGGGGTTACACAGATACGCAGTATTTT. The chain carries TRBV9 and TRBJ2-3, with D possibly matching TRBD2 (6 bases). The CDR3 has 15 residues. Germline lookup yields CDR1 SGDLS and CDR2 YYNGEE. Trimming removed 4 bases from V and 2 bases from J, with 14 bases in between.